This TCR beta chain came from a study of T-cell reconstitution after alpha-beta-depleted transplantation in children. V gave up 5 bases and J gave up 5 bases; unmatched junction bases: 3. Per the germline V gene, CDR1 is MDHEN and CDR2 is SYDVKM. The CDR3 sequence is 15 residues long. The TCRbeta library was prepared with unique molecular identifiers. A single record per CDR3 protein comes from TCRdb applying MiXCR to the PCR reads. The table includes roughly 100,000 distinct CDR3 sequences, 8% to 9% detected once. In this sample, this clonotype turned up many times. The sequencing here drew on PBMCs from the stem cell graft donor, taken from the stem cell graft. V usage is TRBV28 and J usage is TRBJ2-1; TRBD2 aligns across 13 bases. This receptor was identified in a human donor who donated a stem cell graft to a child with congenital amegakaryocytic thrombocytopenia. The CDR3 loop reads CASSLGLAGDNEQFF. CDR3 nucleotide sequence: TGTGCCAGCAGTCTCGGACTAGCGGGAGACAATGAGCAGTTCTTC.